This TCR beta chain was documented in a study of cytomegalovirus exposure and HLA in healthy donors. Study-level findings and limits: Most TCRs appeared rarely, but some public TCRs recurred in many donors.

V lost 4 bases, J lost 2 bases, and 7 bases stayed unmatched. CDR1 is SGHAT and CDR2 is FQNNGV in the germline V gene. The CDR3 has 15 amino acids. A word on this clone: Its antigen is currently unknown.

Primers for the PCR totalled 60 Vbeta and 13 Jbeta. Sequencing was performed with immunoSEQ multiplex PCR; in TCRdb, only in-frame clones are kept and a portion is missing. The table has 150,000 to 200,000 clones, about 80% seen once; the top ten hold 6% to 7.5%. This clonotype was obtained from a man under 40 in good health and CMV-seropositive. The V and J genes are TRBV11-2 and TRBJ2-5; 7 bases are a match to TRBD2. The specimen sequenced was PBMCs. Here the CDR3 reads CASSSTTGGQETQYF. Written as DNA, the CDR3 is TGTGCCAGCAGCTCAACGACGGGAGGTCAAGAGACCCAGTACTTC.